Below, one T cell receptor (beta chain) is given with its context. The antigen is unknown. These data originate in a study of blood T cells in healthy people across ages. About the study: Per two T cells, template switching captured roughly one barcoded beta molecule. Findings and caveats of the study: Higher diversity and more naive CD4+ cells were features of long-lived donors, compared to aged donors. Expanded clonotype shifts may have been confounded, as the donors had an unknown CMV status. Strong correlation existed between TCR beta diversity and naive T cell percentage.

A second PCR, run for roughly 7 to 11 cycles, used a sample-barcoded 5' primer plus a J-beta primer mix. TCRdb redid the calling of the 5' RACE reads with MiXCR, one entry per CDR3 protein. The table shows 650,000 to 1,000,000 distinct CDR3 sequences, with under 40% occurring only once. The CDR3 is 15 residues long. The receptor comes from a man between 18 and 35 years old in good health. The rearrangement links TRBV21-1 to TRBJ2-2; the table assigns TRBD1, which was not confirmed against the DNA. TRBV21-1 is marked as a pseudogene. Sequencing input: blood. This chain's CDR3 is CASSPTDRNTGELIF. CDR3 coding DNA: TGTGCCAGCAGCCCGACGGACAGGAACACCGGGGAGCTGATTTTT.